A selection of T cell receptor beta chains follows, all from one sample in a study of blood T cell repertoires in COVID-19. The assay was immunoSEQ multiplex PCR, and TCRdb's table has in-frame clones only and misses some. This sample carries about 110,000 clones, roughly 81% of them seen once, and the ten largest clones take 1.4% to 1.5%. Sample: peripheral blood. The receptors shown here come from a man aged 40-49 years with acute or convalescent COVID-19. CDR3s include the opening cysteine and the closing phenylalanine or tryptophan. The order of the fields is J gene, V gene, D gene, CDR3 DNA, CDR3 protein. The D gene is left open where the match is weak.

TRBJ2-2 | TRBV9 | TRBD2 | TGTGCCAGCAGCGTCGACCCAAGCGGGAGGACCGGGGAGCTGTTTTTT | CASSVDPSGRTGELFF
TRBJ2-3 | TRBV5-6 | TRBD1 | TGTGCCAGCAGCTTGATCTCCAGGGGGCGGCGAACAGATACGCAGTATTTT | CASSLISRGRRTDTQYF
TRBJ2-5 | TRBV5-5 | TRBD2 | TGTGCCAGCAGCTCGGGACTAGCGGACGGGGAGACCCAGTACTTC | CASSSGLADGETQYF
TRBJ2-5 | TRBV7-2 | TRBD1 | TGTGCCAGCAGCCCGGACAGGGGAGAGACCCAGTACTTC | CASSPDRGETQYF
TRBJ1-4 | TRBV7-9 | . | TGTGCCAGCAGCTTAGGGCTACTTCAGCGAGTTAATGAAAAACTGTTTTTT | CASSLGLLQRVNEKLFF
TRBJ2-3 | TRBV5-1 | TRBD2 | TGCGCCAGCAGCCCGGGAGGTTGGGGGGGAGATACGCAGTATTTT | CASSPGGWGGDTQYF
TRBJ2-3 | TRBV7-2 | TRBD1 | TGTGCCAGCAGCTTAGCCCTCAGGGGGACAGATACGCAGTATTTT | CASSLALRGTDTQYF
TRBJ2-3 | TRBV10-2 | . | TGCGCCGCAGCAAGCAGGGCCAGGGCAGATACGCAGTATTTT | CAAASRARADTQYF
TRBJ2-1 | TRBV7-2 | TRBD2 | TGTGCCAGCAGCTTAGCTCCCGGGACTAGCGAGTTCTTC | CASSLAPGTSEFF
TRBJ1-1 | TRBV5-1 | . | TGCGCCAGCAGCTTGGCAGGGATCGGTGGTGCTGAAGCTTTCTTT | CASSLAGIGGAEAFF
TRBJ1-5 | TRBV7-2 | . | TGTGCCAGCAGCTTAGGGCCTCATCAGCCCCAGCATTTT | CASSLGPHQPQHF
TRBJ2-1 | TRBV4-2 | TRBD2 | TGTGCCAGCAGCCAAGGGTTTCTAGCGGGGGACGGTGAGCAGTTCTTC | CASSQGFLAGDGEQFF